These 5 T cell receptor beta chains came from one sample sequenced in a study of T cell repertoires and HLA-DP antigens. After about 14 days' expansion, CD4+ cells were restimulated 24 h with HeLa expressing allogeneic DPB1. HeLa stimulator cells carried retrovirally transduced HLA-DPA1/DPB1, HLA-DM, invariant chain and CD80. Sequencing was performed with immunoSEQ multiplex PCR; in TCRdb, only in-frame clones are kept and a portion is missing. The data hold 1,000 to 1,500 clones, with about two thirds observed a single time. The source material was CD137- CD4+ T cells from cultured PBMCs. Every receptor here comes from a man aged 55 to 69 in good health and CMV-seronegative.

This chain joins TRBV2 and TRBJ2-3; D is uncertain. CDR1 and CDR2 from the germline V gene are SNHLY and FYNNEI. The length of the CDR3 is 13 residues. V lost 8 bases and J 2 bases, leaving 11 bases between the germline ends. The CDR3 region is CASHGIPTDTQYF. CDR3 DNA sequence: TGTGCCAGCCATGGGATACCCACAGATACGCAGTATTTT.

The J gene is TRBJ1-1, the V gene TRBV28, with 9 bases lining up with TRBD1. The CDR3 totals 14 residues. With 7 bases clipped from V and 3 bases from J, the junction kept 6 bases outside the gene matches. The V gene's germline CDR1 is MDHEN and CDR2 SYDVKM. The CDR3 DNA reads TGTGCCAGCAACACAGGGGGCGTGTACACTGAAGCTTTCTTT. Amino acids: CASNTGGVYTEAFF. The whole variable domain, remainder taken from reference TRBV28 and TRBJ1-1, is DVKVTQSSRYLVKRTGEKVFLECVQDMDHENMFWYRQDPGLGLRLIYFSYDVKMKEKGDIPEGYSVSREKKERFSLILESASTNQTSMYLCASNTGGVYTEAFFGQGTRLTVV.

The chain employs TRBV18 and TRBJ1-2; 7 bases align to TRBD1. In germline, CDR1 is KGHSH, CDR2 LQKENI. With 3 bases clipped from V and 1 base from J, the junction kept 17 bases outside the gene matches. CDR3 length equals 19 residues. CDR3 sequence: CASSPGPAGQLEGNYGYTF. CDR3 in DNA: TGTGCCAGCTCACCTGGTCCCGCGGGACAGCTCGAGGGTAACTATGGCTACACCTTC. The complete variable domain, with remaining parts taken from reference TRBV18 and TRBJ1-2, reads NAGVMQNPRHLVRRRGQEARLRCSPMKGHSHVYWYRQLPEEGLKFMVYLQKENIIDESGMPKERFSAEFPKEGPSILRIQQVVRGDSAAYFCASSPGPAGQLEGNYGYTFGSGTRLTVV.

V gene TRBV4-3 combines with J gene TRBJ2-3, with 8 bases fitting TRBD2. V dropped 2 bases and J dropped 6; count of bases not matched to a gene: 1. Per germline, CDR1 LGHNA and CDR2 YSLEER. CDR3 length equals 13 residues. In nucleotides, the CDR3 is TGCGCCAGCAGCCAACGACTAGCGGATACGCAGTATTTT. It is translated as CASSQRLADTQYF.

The V and J genes are TRBV19 and TRBJ2-7; D gene uncertain. This CDR3 comprises 15 residues. CDR1 is LNHDA and CDR2 is SQIVND in the germline V gene (reference sequence). Trimming took off 1 base at V and 2 bases at J, with 12 bases between the two ends. CDR3 nucleotides: TGTGCCAGTAGTATAGGGCCGGGTGGAACCTACGAGCAGTACTTC. It specifies CASSIGPGGTYEQYF.